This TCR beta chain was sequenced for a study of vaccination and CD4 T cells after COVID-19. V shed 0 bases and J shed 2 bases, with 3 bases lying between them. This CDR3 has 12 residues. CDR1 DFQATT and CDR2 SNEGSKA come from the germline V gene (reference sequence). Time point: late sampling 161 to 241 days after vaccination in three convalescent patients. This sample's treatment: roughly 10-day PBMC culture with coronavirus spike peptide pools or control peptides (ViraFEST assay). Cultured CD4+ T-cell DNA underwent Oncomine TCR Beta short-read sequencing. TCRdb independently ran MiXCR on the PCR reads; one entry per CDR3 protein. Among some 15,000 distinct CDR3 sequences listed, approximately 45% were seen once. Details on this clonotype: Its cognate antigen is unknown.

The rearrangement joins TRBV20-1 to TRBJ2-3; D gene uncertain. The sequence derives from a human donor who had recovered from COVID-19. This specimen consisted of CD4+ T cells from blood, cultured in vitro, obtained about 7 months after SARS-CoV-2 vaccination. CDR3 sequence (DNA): TGCAGTGCTAGAGATCCCACAGATACGCAGTATTTT. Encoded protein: CSARDPTDTQYF.